The T cell receptor (beta chain) under discussion was sequenced for a study of blood T cell repertoires in COVID-19. Germline CDR1 is MNHEY and CDR2 is SMNVEV (reference sequence). The CDR3 loop spans 14 amino acids. With V trimmed by 2 bases and J by 6 bases, 3 bases remained unmatched. Libraries were prepared by immunoSEQ multiplex PCR; TCRdb keeps only in-frame clonotypes and omits some of them. This sample yields about 210,000 clones, of which 84% are seen a single time; approximately 8% belongs to the top ten. The specimen was peripheral blood. The chain has TRBV27 and TRBJ2-7; TRBD2 agrees at 11 bases. This receptor was obtained from a woman in her 50s with active or convalescent COVID-19. CDR3 bases: TGTGCCAGCAGTTTACTAGCGGGAGGCCCCGAGCAGTACTTC. Translated, it gives CASSLLAGGPEQYF.